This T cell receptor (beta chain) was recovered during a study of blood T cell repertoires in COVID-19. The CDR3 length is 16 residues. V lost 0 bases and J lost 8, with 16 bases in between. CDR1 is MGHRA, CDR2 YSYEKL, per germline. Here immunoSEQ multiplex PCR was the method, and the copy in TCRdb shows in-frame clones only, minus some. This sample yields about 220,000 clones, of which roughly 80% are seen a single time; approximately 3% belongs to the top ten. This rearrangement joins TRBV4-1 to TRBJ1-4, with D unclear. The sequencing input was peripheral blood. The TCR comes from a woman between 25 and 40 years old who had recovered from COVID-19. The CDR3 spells CASSQEAALEGEKLFF. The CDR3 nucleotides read TGCGCCAGCAGCCAAGAGGCAGCACTAGAGGGAGAAAAACTGTTTTTT.